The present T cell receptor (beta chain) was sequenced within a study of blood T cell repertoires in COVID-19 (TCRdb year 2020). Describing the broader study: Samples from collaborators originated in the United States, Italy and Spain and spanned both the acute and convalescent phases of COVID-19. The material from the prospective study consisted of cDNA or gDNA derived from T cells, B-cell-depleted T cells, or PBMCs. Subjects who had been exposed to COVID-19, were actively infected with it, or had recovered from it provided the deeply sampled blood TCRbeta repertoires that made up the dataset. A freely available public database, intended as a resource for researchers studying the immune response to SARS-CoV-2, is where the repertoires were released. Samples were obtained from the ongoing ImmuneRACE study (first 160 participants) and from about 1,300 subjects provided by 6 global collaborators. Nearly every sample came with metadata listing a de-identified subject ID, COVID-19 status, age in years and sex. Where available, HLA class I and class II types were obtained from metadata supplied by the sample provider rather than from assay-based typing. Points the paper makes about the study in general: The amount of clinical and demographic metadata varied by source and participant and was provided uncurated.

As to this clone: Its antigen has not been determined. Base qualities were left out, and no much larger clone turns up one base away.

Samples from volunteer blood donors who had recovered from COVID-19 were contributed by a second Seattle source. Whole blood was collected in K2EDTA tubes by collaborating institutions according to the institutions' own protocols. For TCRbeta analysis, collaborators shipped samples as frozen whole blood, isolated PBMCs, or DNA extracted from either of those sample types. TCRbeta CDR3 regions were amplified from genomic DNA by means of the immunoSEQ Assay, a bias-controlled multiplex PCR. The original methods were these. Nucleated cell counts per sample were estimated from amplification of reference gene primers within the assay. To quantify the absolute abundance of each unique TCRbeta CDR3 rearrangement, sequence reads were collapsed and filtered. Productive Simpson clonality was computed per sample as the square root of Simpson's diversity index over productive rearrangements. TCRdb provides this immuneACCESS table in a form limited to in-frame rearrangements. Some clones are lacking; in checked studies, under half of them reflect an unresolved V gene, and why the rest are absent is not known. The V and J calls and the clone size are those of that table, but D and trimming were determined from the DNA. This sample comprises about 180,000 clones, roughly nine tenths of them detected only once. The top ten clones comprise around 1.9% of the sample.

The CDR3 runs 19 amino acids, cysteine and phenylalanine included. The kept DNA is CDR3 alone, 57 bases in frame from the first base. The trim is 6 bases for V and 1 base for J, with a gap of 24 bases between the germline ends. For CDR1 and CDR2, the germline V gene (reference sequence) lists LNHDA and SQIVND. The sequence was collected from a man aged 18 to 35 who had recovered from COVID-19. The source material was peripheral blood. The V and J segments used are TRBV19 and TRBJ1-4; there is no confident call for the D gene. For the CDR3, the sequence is CASSPWLGTVILTNEKLFF. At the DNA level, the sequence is TGTGCCAGTAGCCCTTGGCTGGGCACGGTAATCTTAACTAATGAAAAACTGTTTTTT.